Listed here are 9 T cell receptor beta chains from one sample, sequenced in a study of blood T cells in healthy people across ages. Primed by a sample-barcoded 5' primer and a J-beta primer mix, a second PCR proceeded for about 6 to 11 cycles. MiXCR was run by TCRdb on the 5' RACE reads, yielding one entry per CDR3 protein. The sample shows 730,000 or so distinct CDR3 sequences, around 41% of them seen only once. Input material: blood. The receptors derive from a man at least 80 years old in good health.

This clonotype was detected only a few times. The chain has TRBV5-1 and TRBJ2-5; 15 bases fit TRBD2. The CDR3 totals 17 residues. Looked up from germline, CDR1 is SGHRS and CDR2 is YFSETQ. V lost 3 bases, J lost 4 bases, and 7 bases stayed unmatched. The CDR3 region is CASSSGLAGGQGETQYF. The CDR3 coding sequence is TGCGCCAGCAGCTCCGGACTAGCGGGAGGGCAGGGAGAGACCCAGTACTTC.

This clonotype was observed a few times. This chain uses TRBV6-2 or TRBV6-3 with TRBJ2-7, with D possibly being TRBD1 (6 bases). Per germline, CDR1 MNHEY and CDR2 SVGEGT. The CDR3 runs to 17 residues. V dropped 0 bases and J dropped 2 bases, with 17 bases sitting between them. CDR3 loop: CASSYSNVGTHTYEQYF. Here the CDR3 DNA reads TGTGCCAGCAGTTACTCGAATGTCGGGACACACACCTACGAGCAGTACTTC.

This clonotype was seen a few times. J is TRBJ2-7 and V is TRBV6-6; 10 bases are a match to TRBD1. Germline loops: CDR1 MNHNY, CDR2 SVGAGI (reference sequence). The J segment lost 0 bases and the V segment lost 1 base, leaving 3 bases of the junction unmatched. This CDR3 is built from 16 residues. CDR3 amino acids: CASSYWTGGISYEQYF. The CDR3 DNA reads TGTGCCAGCAGTTACTGGACAGGGGGTATCTCCTACGAGCAGTACTTC.

This clonotype was counted a few times. The chain is built from TRBV5-1 and TRBJ2-3; 14 nucleotides align to TRBD2. The length of the CDR3 is 18 residues. Per the germline V gene, CDR1 is SGHRS and CDR2 is YFSETQ. V lost 4 bases and J lost 6; bases outside the gene matches: 13. CDR3 residues: CASSTGLAGAPHTDTQYF. As DNA, the CDR3 is TGCGCCAGCAGCACGGGACTAGCGGGAGCCCCCCACACGGATACGCAGTATTTT.

This clonotype was recorded many times. The chain employs TRBV2 and TRBJ2-7; the D call may be TRBD1 or TRBD2 (5 bases each). Germline-derived CDR1 and CDR2 are SNHLY and FYNNEI. The V gene lost 6 bases and the J gene lost 3 bases, with 18 bases spanning the gap. This CDR3 has 15 amino acids. CDR3 in amino acids: CASRTPGRTFYEQYF. CDR3 nucleotides: TGTGCCAGCAGAACACCGGGACGGACATTCTACGAGCAGTACTTC.

This clonotype was seen at least ten times. The V gene is TRBV28, the J gene TRBJ2-1; 8 nucleotides agree with TRBD2. Germline CDR1 is MDHEN and CDR2 is SYDVKM. J was trimmed by 0 bases and V by 2 bases; bases with no gene match: 3. The CDR3 is 16 residues long. Written as DNA, the CDR3 is TGTGCCAGCAGTTTACCTAGCGGGTACTCCTACAATGAGCAGTTCTTC. This codes for CASSLPSGYSYNEQFF. The complete variable domain, with remaining parts taken from reference TRBV28 and TRBJ2-1, reads DVKVTQSSRYLVKRTGEKVFLECVQDMDHENMFWYRQDPGLGLRLIYFSYDVKMKEKGDIPEGYSVSREKKERFSLILESASTNQTSMYLCASSLPSGYSYNEQFFGPGTRLTVL.

This clonotype was observed at least ten times. The CDR3 here is CASSQRAAYEQYF. The CDR3 region has the DNA TGTGCCAGCAGCCAGCGGGCCGCCTACGAGCAGTACTTC. The V gene is TRBV7-2, the J gene TRBJ2-7, with a tentative D call TRBD2 (6 bases). CDR1 and CDR2 (germline): SGHTA, FQGNSA. The CDR3 is 13 residues long. V lost 5 bases to trimming and J lost 2 bases, with 10 bases between them.

The table lists this clonotype with a few counts. V and J are TRBV6-2 or TRBV6-3 and TRBJ2-1, with D perhaps matching TRBD1 (6 bases). Germline assignment: CDR1 MNHEY and CDR2 SVGEGT. Trimming stripped 5 bases from V and 5 bases from J, with 10 bases between. There are 13 residues in the CDR3. CDR3 in amino acids: CASSRGTNNEQFF. The DNA of the CDR3 is TGTGCCAGCAGTCGTGGGACAAACAATGAGCAGTTCTTC.

This clonotype was recorded a few times. The chain links TRBV28 to TRBJ2-3; D remains ambiguous. V lost 7 bases, J lost 2 bases, and 7 bases lay in between. CDR1 is MDHEN, CDR2 SYDVKM, per germline. The CDR3 spans 12 residues. CDR3 nucleotides: TGTGCCAGCACTATAAACACAGATACGCAGTATTTT. Protein product: CASTINTDTQYF.